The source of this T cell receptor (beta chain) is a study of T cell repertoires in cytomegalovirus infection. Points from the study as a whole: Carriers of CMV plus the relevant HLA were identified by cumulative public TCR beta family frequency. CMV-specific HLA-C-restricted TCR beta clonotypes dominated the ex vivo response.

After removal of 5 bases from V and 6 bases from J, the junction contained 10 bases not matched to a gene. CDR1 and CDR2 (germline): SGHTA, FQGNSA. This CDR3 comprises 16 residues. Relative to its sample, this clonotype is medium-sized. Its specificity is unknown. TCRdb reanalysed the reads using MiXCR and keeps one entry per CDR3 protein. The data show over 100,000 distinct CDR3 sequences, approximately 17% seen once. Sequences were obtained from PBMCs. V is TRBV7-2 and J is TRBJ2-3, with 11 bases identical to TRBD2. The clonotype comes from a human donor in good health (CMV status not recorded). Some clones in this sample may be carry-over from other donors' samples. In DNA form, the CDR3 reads TGTGCCAGCAGCCCCCGACTAGCGGGGCTTCCTGATACGCAGTATTTT. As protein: CASSPRLAGLPDTQYF.